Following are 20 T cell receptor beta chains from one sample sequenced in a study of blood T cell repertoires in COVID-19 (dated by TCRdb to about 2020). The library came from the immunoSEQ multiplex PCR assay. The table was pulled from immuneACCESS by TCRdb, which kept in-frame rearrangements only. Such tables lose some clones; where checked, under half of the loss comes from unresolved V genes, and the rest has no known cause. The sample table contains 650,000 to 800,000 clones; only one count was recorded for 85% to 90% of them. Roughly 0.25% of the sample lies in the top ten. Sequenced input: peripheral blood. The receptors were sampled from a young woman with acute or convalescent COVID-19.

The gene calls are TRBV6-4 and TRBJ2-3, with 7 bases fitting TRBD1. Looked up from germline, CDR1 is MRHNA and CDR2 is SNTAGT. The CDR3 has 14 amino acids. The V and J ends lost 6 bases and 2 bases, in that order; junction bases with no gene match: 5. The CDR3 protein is CASSEGAATDTQYF. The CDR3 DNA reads TGTGCCAGCAGCGAGGGGGCAGCCACAGATACGCAGTATTTT.

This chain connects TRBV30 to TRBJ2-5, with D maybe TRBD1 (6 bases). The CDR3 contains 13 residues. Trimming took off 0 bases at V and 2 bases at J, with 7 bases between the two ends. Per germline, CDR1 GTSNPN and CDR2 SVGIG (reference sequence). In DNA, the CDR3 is TGTGCCTGGAGTGTAGACAGGCAAGAGACCCAGTACTTC. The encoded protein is CAWSVDRQETQYF.

In DNA, the CDR3 is TGTGCCAGTAGTTGGGGGGAGTCCTACAATGAGCAGTTCTTC. It yields the protein CASSWGESYNEQFF. The V gene is TRBV19, the J gene TRBJ2-1; D might be TRBD2 (6 bases). Germline V gives CDR1 LNHDA, CDR2 SQIVND (reference sequence). There are 14 residues in the CDR3. The V end was cut by 5 bases, the J end by 1 base, with 9 bases between.

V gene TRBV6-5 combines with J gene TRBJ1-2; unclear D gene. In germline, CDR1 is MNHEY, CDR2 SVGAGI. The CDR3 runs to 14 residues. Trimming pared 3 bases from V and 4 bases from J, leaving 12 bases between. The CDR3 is CASSYDSSAYGYTF. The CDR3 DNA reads TGTGCCAGCAGTTATGATAGTAGCGCCTATGGCTACACCTTC.

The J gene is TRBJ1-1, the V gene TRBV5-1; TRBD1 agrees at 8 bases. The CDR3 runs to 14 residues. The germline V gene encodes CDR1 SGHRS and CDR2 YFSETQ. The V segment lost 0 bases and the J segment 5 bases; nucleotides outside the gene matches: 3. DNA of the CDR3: TGCGCCAGCAGCTTGGTGCAGGGGGCAACTGAAGCTTTCTTT. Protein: CASSLVQGATEAFF.

The CDR3 DNA reads as TGCGCCAGCAGCCGATCACCGGGACAACCACAAGAGACCCAGTACTTC. Translating it yields CASSRSPGQPQETQYF. This chain joins TRBV4-3 and TRBJ2-5; a possible D gene is TRBD1 (6 bases). The CDR3 consists of 16 residues. Germline lookup yields CDR1 LGHNA and CDR2 YSLEER. Trimming took 4 bases from V and 2 from J, leaving 17 bases between them.

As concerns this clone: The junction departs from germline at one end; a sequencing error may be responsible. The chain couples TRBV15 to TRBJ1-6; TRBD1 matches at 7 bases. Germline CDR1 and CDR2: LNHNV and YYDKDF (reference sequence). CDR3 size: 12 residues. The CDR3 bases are TGTGCCATCTCGACAGGGAACTCACTCCTCCACTTT. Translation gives CAISTGNSLLHF.

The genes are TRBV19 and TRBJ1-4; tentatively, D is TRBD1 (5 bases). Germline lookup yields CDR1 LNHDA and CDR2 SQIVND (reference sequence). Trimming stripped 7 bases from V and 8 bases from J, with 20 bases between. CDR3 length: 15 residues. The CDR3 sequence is CASTPMTAGREKLFF. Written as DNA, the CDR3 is TGTGCCAGTACCCCCATGACAGCAGGAAGGGAAAAACTGTTTTTT.

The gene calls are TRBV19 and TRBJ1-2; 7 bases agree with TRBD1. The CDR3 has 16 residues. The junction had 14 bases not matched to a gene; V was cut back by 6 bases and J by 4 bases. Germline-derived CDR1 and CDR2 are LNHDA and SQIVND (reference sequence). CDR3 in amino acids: CASRIALGGQPYGYTF. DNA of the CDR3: TGTGCCAGTAGAATTGCTCTGGGGGGACAGCCCTATGGCTACACCTTC.

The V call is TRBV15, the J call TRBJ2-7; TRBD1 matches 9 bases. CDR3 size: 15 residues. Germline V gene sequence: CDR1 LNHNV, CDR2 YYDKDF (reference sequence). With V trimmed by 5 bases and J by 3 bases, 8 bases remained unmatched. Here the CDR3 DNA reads TGTGCCACCAGCGATGGGACAGGGAAAGGCTACGAGCAGTACTTC. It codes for CATSDGTGKGYEQYF.

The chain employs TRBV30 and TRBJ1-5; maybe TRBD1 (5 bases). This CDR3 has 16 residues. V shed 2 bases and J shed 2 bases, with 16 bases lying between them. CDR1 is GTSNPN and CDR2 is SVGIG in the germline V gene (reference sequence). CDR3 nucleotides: TGTGCCTGGAGTTCCCAACAGGTGGTTGGCAATCAGCCCCAGCATTTT. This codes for CAWSSQQVVGNQPQHF.

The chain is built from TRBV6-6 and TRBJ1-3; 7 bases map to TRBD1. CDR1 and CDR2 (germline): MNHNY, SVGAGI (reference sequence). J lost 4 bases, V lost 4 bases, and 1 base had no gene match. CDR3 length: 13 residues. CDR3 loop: CASSSGQGNTIYF. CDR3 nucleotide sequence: TGTGCCAGCAGTTCGGGACAGGGAAACACCATATATTTT.

CDR3 loop: CAISEGQIYGYTF. The CDR3 region has the DNA TGTGCCATCAGTGAGGGACAGATCTATGGCTACACCTTC. The V call is TRBV10-3, the J call TRBJ1-2; D is possibly TRBD1 (6 bases). The CDR3 has 13 residues. Germline V CDR1 and CDR2: ENHRY, SYGVKD. V was pared by 2 bases and J by 4 bases, with 8 bases between.

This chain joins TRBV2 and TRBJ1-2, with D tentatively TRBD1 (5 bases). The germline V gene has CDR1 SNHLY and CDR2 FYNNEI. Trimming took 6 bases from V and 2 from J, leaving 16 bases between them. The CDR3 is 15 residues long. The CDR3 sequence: CASSPLSTANYGYTF. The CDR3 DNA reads TGTGCCAGCAGCCCCCTTTCGACAGCAAACTATGGCTACACCTTC.

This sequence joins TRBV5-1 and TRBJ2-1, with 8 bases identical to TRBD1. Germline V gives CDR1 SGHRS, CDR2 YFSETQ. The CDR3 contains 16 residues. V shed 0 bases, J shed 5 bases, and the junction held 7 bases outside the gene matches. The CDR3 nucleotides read TGCGCCAGCAGCTTGGGGACAGGGCTCGGGGACAATGAGCAGTTCTTC. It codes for CASSLGTGLGDNEQFF.

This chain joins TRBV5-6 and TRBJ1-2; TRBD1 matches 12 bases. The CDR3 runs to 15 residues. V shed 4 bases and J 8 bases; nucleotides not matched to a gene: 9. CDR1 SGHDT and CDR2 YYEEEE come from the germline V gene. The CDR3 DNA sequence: TGTGCCAGCAGCCGCCGGGACAGGGGGCGCCGAGGCTACACCTTC. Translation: CASSRRDRGRRGYTF.

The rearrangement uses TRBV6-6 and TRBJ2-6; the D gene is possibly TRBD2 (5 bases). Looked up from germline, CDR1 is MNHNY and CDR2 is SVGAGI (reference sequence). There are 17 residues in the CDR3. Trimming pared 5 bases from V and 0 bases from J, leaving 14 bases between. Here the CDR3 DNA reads TGTGCCAGCAGTCCACGGACTGGGAGCTCTGGGGCCAACGTCCTGACTTTC. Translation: CASSPRTGSSGANVLTF.

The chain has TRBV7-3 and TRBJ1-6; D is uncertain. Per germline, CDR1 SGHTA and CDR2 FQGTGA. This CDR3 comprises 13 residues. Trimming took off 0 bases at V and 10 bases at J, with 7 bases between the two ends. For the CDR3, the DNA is TGTGCCAGCAGCTTAACCGAGAGGTCACCCCTCCACTTT. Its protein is CASSLTERSPLHF.

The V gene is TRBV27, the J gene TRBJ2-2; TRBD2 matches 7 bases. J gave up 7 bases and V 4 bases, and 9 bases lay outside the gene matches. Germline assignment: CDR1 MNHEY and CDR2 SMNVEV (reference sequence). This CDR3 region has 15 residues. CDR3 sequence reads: CASSSGRGGDGELFF. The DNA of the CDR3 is TGTGCCAGCAGTTCGGGCCGCGGGGGAGACGGGGAGCTGTTTTTT.

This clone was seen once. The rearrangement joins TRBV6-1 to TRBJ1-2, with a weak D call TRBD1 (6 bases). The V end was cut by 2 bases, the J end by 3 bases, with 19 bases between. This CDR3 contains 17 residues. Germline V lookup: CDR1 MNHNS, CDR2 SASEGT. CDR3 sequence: CASSEYAAGASHYGYTF. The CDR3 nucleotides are TGTGCCAGCAGTGAATATGCGGCAGGGGCCTCCCACTATGGCTACACCTTC.